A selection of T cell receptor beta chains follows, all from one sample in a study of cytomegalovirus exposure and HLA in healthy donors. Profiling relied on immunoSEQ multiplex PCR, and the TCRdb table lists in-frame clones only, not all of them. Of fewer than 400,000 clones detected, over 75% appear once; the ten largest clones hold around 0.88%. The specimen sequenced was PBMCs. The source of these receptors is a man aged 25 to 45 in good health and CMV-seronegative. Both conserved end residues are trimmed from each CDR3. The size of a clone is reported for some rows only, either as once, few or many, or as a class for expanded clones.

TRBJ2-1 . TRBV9 ASTDGNQQF
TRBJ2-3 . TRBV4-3 ASSQVATGTSGGAGTQY
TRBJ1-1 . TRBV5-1 ASSWTGEVTEAF
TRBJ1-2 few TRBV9 ASAGRYGYT
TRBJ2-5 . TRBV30 AWSTRQIQETQY
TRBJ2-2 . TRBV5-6 ASSLAHRSITGELF
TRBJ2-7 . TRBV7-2 ASSLGTSPSYEQY
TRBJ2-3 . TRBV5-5 ASSLGGLTDTQY
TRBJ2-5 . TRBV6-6 ASSYLTPQETQY
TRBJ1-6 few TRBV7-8 ASSLGRGGSPLH
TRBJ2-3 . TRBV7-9 ASSSFYTDTQY
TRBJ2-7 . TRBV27 ASSLRGGEQY
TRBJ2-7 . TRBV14 ASSQDWGVTGVYEQY
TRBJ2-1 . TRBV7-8 ASTGRGIRPLDNEQF
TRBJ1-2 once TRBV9 ASSTRGQGDYGYT
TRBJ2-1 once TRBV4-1 ASSQDEGSGGGNEQF
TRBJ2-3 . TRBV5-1 ASITGASGGHTDTQY
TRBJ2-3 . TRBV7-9 ASSLASGGARDTQY
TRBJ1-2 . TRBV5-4 ASSMGTGGLVYGYT
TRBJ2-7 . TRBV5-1 ASTIRQGWNEQY
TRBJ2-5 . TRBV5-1 ASSLKGWAEETQY
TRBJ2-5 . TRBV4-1 ASSQFSGGQQETQY
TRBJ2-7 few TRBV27 ASSDRDYEQY
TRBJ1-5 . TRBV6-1 ASIDRGLDQPQH
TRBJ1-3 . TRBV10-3 AISESAGAGGNTIY
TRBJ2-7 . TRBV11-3 ASSLGTGEAYEQY
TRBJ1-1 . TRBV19 ASNTGYTEAF
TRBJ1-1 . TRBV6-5 ASSYSSGTGKTEAF
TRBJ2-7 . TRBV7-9 ASSPDGSQGAIYEQY
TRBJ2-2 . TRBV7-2 ASNPGLLDTGELF
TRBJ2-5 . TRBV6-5 ASSPDSLQETQY
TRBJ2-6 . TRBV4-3 ASSQGGDGSGANVLT
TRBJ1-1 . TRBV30 ACRDRLNTEAF
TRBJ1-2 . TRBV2 ASKGENYGYT
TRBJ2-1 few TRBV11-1 ASSYQIGLAGTWDEQF
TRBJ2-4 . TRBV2 ASSEIKTAGDKNIQY
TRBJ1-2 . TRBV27 ASSLRPGTYGYT
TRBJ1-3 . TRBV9 ASSAGQGPFSGNTIY
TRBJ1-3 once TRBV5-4 ASSFRTGGPGNTIY
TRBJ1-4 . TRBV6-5 ASSYSSPLNEKLF